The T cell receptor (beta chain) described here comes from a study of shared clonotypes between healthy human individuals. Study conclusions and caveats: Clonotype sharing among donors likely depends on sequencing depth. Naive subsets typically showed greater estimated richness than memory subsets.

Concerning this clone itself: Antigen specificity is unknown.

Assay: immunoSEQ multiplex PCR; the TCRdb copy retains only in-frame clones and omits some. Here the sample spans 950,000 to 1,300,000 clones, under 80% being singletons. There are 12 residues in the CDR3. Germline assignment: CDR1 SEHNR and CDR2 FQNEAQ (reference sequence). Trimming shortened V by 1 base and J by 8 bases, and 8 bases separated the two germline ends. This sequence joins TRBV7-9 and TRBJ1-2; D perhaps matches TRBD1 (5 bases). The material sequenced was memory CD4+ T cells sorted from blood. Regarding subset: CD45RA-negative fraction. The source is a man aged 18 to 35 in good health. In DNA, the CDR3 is TGTGCCAGCAGCTTAGTTCAGGGCGGCTACACCTTC. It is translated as CASSLVQGGYTF.